Following are 25 T cell receptor gamma chains from one sample sequenced in a study of γδ T cells in repeated Plasmodium falciparum infection. TCRdb called clones from the multiplex PCR reads again using CATT. The sample records 27,000 or so gamma-chain clones, 1.4% being singletons. Bulk repertoires came from Vgamma9/Vdelta2+ or Vdelta2-negative gammadelta T cells flow-sorted from PBMC. Material: gamma-delta T cells from blood. These receptors came from a pool of human donors (malaria-infected and uninfected, not separated).

This clone was seen only a few times. TCRdb assigns this DNA the protein of a much larger clone, which departs from its translation at residue 3; this likely reflects a read error, and the protein shown comes from translating the DNA. The CDR3 here is CASWEVQTELGKKIKVF. The CDR3 nucleotides are TGTGCCTCGTGGGAGGTGCAAACGGAGTTGGGCAAAAAAATCAAGGTATTT. The chain employs TRGV9 and TRGJP. TCRdb leaves out the J gene; it was filled in here by matching the DNA to germline. The length of the CDR3 is 17 residues. CDR1 is GITISATS, CDR2 ISYDGTV, per germline (reference sequence).

This clone was detected many times. For this DNA, TCRdb reports the protein of a much larger clone, which diverges at residue 9, most likely from a read error; the protein presented here is translated directly from the DNA. This chain uses TRGV9 with TRGJP. Germline CDR1 and CDR2: GITISATS and ISYDGTV (reference sequence). The CDR3 loop spans 16 amino acids. The CDR3 DNA sequence: TGTGCCTTGTGGGGCAGTAAAGAGTCGGGCAAAAAAATCAAGGTATTT. Protein: CALWGSKESGKKIKVF.

For this clone: The protein held in TCRdb is that of a much larger clone and does not match this DNA's translation at residue 4, likely because of a read error; the protein shown is translated from the DNA. This chain uses TRGV9 with TRGJ1 or TRGJ2. In the absence of a J gene in TCRdb, the DNA was matched to germline to assign it here. Germline CDR1 GITISATS, CDR2 ISYDGTV (reference sequence). The CDR3 has 14 amino acids. The CDR3 DNA sequence: TGTGCCTTGCGGGAGGGACTAAATTATTATAAGAAACTCTTT. The encoded protein is CALREGLNYYKKLF.

Points on this clone: TCRdb attributes to this sequence the protein of a much larger clone, which differs from the DNA translation at residue 8; a read error is likely, and the protein displayed is translated from the DNA. This chain links TRGV9 with TRGJP. TCRdb gives no J gene; it was assigned here by matching the DNA to germline. V was clipped by 0 bases and J by 6 bases; unmatched bases: 8. The CDR3 totals 18 residues. Germline V CDR1 and CDR2: GITISATS, ISYDGTV (reference sequence). CDR3 in amino acids: CALWEVHRGELGKKIKVF. The CDR3 coding sequence is TGTGCCTTGTGGGAGGTGCACAGGGGAGAGTTGGGCAAAAAAATCAAGGTATTT.

Many counts were recorded for this clone. The mismatch at residue 9 between this DNA's translation and the TCRdb protein of a much larger clone likely reflects a read error; the protein shown is translated from the DNA. The rearrangement joins TRGV9 to TRGJP. This CDR3 region has 17 residues. Germline trimming cut 4 bases from V and 9 bases from J; bases unmatched to any gene: 12. Per the germline V gene, CDR1 is GITISATS and CDR2 is ISYDGTV (reference sequence). The CDR3 region has the DNA TGTGCCTTGTGGGACCGAATCAGAGGGTTGGGCAAAAAAATCAAGGTATTT. It is translated as CALWDRIRGLGKKIKVF.

This clone was recorded at least ten times. V usage is TRGV9 and J usage is TRGJ1 or TRGJ2. Germline CDR1 reads GITISATS; CDR2 reads ISYDGTV (reference sequence). Trimming cost V 4 bases and J 2 bases; bases outside gene matches: 5. The CDR3 contains 13 residues. CDR3 in amino acids: CALWELYYYKKLF. The CDR3 DNA is TGTGCCTTGTGGGAATTATATTATTATAAGAAACTCTTT.

A few counts support this clone. A much larger clone lies one base from this, so it may be a read error. This chain connects TRGV3 to TRGJ1 or TRGJ2. As TCRdb names no J gene, one was assigned here on the basis of a DNA match to germline. This CDR3 has 11 amino acids. CDR1 is VTNTFY, CDR2 YDVSTARD, per germline (reference sequence). V shed 5 bases and J 10 bases; nucleotides not matched to a gene: 8. The CDR3 DNA is TGTGCCACCTGGGGGGAAGTCAAGAAACTCTTT. Translated, it gives CATWGEVKKLF.

A note on this clone: This likely reflects a read error, since a far larger clone is one base away. The same CDR3 arises from other DNA sequences in this sample as well. V gene assignment gives TRGV5, but the J gene was left uncalled. CDR3 length equals 14 residues. Germline CDR1 and CDR2: VINAFY and YDVSNSKD. The CDR3 bases are TGTGCCACCTGGGACACCCCCCCCTATTATAAGAAGCTCTTT. The encoded protein is CATWDTPPYYKKLF.

This clone has only a few counts. The TCRdb record carries a much larger clone's protein, which differs from this DNA's translation at residue 8; a read error is the likely cause, and the protein listed here is the DNA translation. The J gene is TRGJP, the V gene TRGV9. TCRdb gives no J gene; it was assigned here by matching the DNA to germline. CDR1 and CDR2 from the germline V gene are GITISATS and ISYDGTV (reference sequence). The CDR3 spans 17 residues. The junction had 8 bases not matched to a gene; V was cut back by 0 bases and J by 9 bases. CDR3: CALWEVLAGLGKKIKVF. The CDR3 coding sequence is TGTGCCTTGTGGGAGGTGTTGGCAGGGTTGGGCAAAAAAATCAAGGTATTT.

This clone has more than one count but fewer than ten. This likely reflects a read error, since a far larger clone is one base away. This CDR3 is also generated by other DNA sequences in the sample. The chain joins TRGV9 to TRGJ1 or TRGJ2. Since TCRdb gives no J gene, matching the DNA to germline was used here to assign it. The germline V gene encodes CDR1 GITISATS and CDR2 ISYDGTV (reference sequence). CDR3 length: 14 residues. In nucleotides, the CDR3 is TGTGCCCTGTGGGCCCGTCCTCTTTATTATAAGAAACTCTTT. Its protein product is CALWARPLYYKKLF.

As concerns this clone: The protein held in TCRdb is that of a much larger clone and does not match this DNA's translation at residue 9, likely because of a read error; the protein shown is translated from the DNA. The V call is TRGV9, the J call TRGJ1 or TRGJ2. Matching the DNA to germline supplied the J gene, which TCRdb does not give. J was trimmed by 8 bases and V by 0 bases; bases with no gene match: 7. CDR1 and CDR2 from the germline V gene are GITISATS and ISYDGTV (reference sequence). This CDR3 region has 13 residues. CDR3 region: CALWEVPLHKKLF. CDR3 nucleotide sequence: TGTGCCTTGTGGGAGGTGCCATTGCATAAGAAACTCTTT.

The table lists this clone with many counts. This sequence joins TRGV3 and TRGJP2. TCRdb does not report a J gene; here it was assigned by matching the DNA to germline references. This CDR3 is 21 amino acids long. Germline trimming cut 0 bases from V and 4 bases from J; bases unmatched to any gene: 23. Germline loops: CDR1 VTNTFY, CDR2 YDVSTARD (reference sequence). CDR3 nucleotide sequence: TGTGCCACCTGGGACAGGCTCAAAAGAAAATCACACTCATTTAGTGATTGGATCAAGACGTTT. The encoded protein is CATWDRLKRKSHSFSDWIKTF.

Comment on this clone: A far larger clone is one base from this, pointing to a likely read error. The sample has other DNA sequences that encode this CDR3 too. As DNA, the CDR3 is TGTGCCACCTGGGACAGGCGAGAGGGGTACAAGAAACTCTTT. This sequence encodes CATWDRREGYKKLF. V usage is TRGV3 and J usage is TRGJ1 or TRGJ2. Losses at the gene ends were 0 bases for V and 10 bases for J; bases not matched to a gene: 12. This CDR3 spans 14 amino acids. Germline CDR1 and CDR2: VTNTFY and YDVSTARD (reference sequence).

This clone turned up a few times. For this DNA, TCRdb reports the protein of a much larger clone, which diverges at residue 2, most likely from a read error; the protein presented here is translated directly from the DNA. The rearrangement links TRGV9 to TRGJ1 or TRGJ2. TCRdb lists no J gene, so it was determined here by aligning the DNA to germline. The germline CDR1 and CDR2 sequences are GITISATS and ISYDGTV (reference sequence). This CDR3 spans 14 amino acids. The CDR3 DNA follows: TGTACCTTGTGGGAGGTGCCCTATTATTATAAGAAACTCTTT. It specifies CTLWEVPYYYKKLF.

By sample fraction, this clone is medium-sized. The likely explanation is a read error, given a far larger clone one base away. V gene TRGV9 combines with J gene TRGJP. Germline V lookup: CDR1 GITISATS, CDR2 ISYDGTV (reference sequence). This CDR3 has 16 amino acids. The CDR3 sequence is CALWEVQGLGKKIKVF. In DNA, the CDR3 is TGTGCCTTGTGGGAGGTGCAAGGGTTGGGCAAAAAAATCAAGGTATTT.

Remarks on this clone: The TCRdb record carries a much larger clone's protein, which differs from this DNA's translation at residue 16; a read error is the likely cause, and the protein listed here is the DNA translation. No J gene was called, and the V gene is TRGV9. This CDR3 has 18 amino acids. The germline V gene has CDR1 GITISATS and CDR2 ISYDGTV (reference sequence). DNA of the CDR3: TGTGCCTTGTGGCAGGTGAGCCGGCAAGAGTTGGGCAAAAAAATCACGGTATTT. It encodes CALWQVSRQELGKKITVF.

In its sample, this clone is medium-sized. The sample carries other DNA sequences with the same CDR3. This chain connects TRGV9 to TRGJ1 or TRGJ2. Per germline, CDR1 GITISATS and CDR2 ISYDGTV (reference sequence). V was pared by 4 bases and J by 10 bases, with 1 base of the junction left unmatched. The CDR3 has 9 amino acids. The CDR3 spells CALWEKKLF. The CDR3 DNA is TGTGCCTTGTGGGAAAAGAAACTCTTT.

This clone was picked up a small number of times. A single base is all that separates this from a far larger clone, so a read error is likely. Other DNA sequences in the sample encode the same CDR3. This chain joins TRGV9 and TRGJP. TCRdb offers no J gene call, so here the DNA was matched to germline to obtain one. J lost 6 bases, V lost 2 bases, and 7 bases had no gene match. The CDR3 spans 17 residues. Per germline, CDR1 GITISATS and CDR2 ISYDGTV (reference sequence). The CDR3 DNA reads as TGTGCCTTGTGGGAGGATGGTTTAGAGTTGGGCAAAAAAATCAAGGTATTT. As protein: CALWEDGLELGKKIKVF.

This clone was observed a few times. A much larger clone sits a single nucleotide away, making a read error possible. CDR3 sequence (DNA): TGTGCCACCTGGGCCCGGGGGGGTTATAGGAAACTCTTT. Its protein product is CATWARGGYRKLF. The chain joins TRGV4 to TRGJ1 or TRGJ2. No J gene is reported in TCRdb; it was inferred here by comparing the DNA with germline. CDR1 is EGSTGY and CDR2 is YDSYTSSV in the germline V gene. This CDR3 region has 13 residues.

This clone was seen many times. TCRdb attributes to this sequence the protein of a much larger clone, which differs from the DNA translation at residue 4; a read error is likely, and the protein displayed is translated from the DNA. The rearrangement links TRGV9 to TRGJP. The J gene was not available in TCRdb and was assigned here by matching the DNA to germline segments. CDR1 GITISATS and CDR2 ISYDGTV come from the germline V gene (reference sequence). The CDR3 extends over 15 amino acids. The CDR3 loop is CALREHRLGKKIKVF. CDR3 DNA: TGTGCCTTGCGGGAGCACAGGTTGGGCAAAAAAATCAAGGTATTT.

This clone was detected many times. TCRdb shows a much larger clone's protein in place of this DNA's translation, and the two differ at residue 7, likely through a read error; the protein shown is translated from the DNA. The chain employs TRGV8 and TRGJ1 or TRGJ2. This CDR3 contains 11 residues. Germline V gene sequence: CDR1 VENAVY, CDR2 YDSYNSRV. V was pared by 2 bases and J by 9 bases, with 4 bases of the junction left unmatched. CDR3 bases: TGTGCCACCTGGGATACTCGTAAGAAACTCTTT. This sequence encodes CATWDTRKKLF.

The CDR3 DNA is TGTGCACCTGGGGAAAATAATAGTGATTGGATCAAGACGTTT. Translated, it gives CAPGENNSDWIKTF. The V and J genes are TRGV4 and TRGJP2. Since TCRdb gives no J gene, matching the DNA to germline was used here to assign it. The CDR3 is made up of 14 amino acids. The V gene's germline CDR1 is EGSTGY and CDR2 YDSYTSSV.

In this sample, this clone turned up many times. This sequence is one base from a far larger clone and is likely a read error. Distinct nucleotide sequences in the sample also encode this CDR3. The chain employs TRGV9 and TRGJ1 or TRGJ2. The J gene, not given by TCRdb, was assigned here from a germline match of the nucleotide sequence. Losses at the gene ends were 2 bases for V and 10 bases for J; bases not matched to a gene: 5. The CDR3 sequence is 11 residues long. Per germline, CDR1 GITISATS and CDR2 ISYDGTV (reference sequence). CDR3 sequence (DNA): TGTGCCTTGTGGGAGGAACGCAAGAAACTCTTT. The encoded protein is CALWEERKKLF.

This clone was observed a handful of times. This probably arose from a read error, given a far larger clone one base away. This sample also contains other DNA sequences that code for the same CDR3. The rearrangement links TRGV9 to TRGJP. The J gene is not listed in TCRdb, so it was assigned here from a DNA match to germline. V gave up 0 bases and J gave up 11 bases; unmatched junction bases: 10. The CDR3 runs to 17 residues. Germline V gene lookup returns CDR1 GITISATS and CDR2 ISYDGTV (reference sequence). CDR3 nucleotides: TGTGCCTTGTGGGAGGTGGAGGAGGTGCTGGGCAAAAAAATCAAGGTATTT. It specifies CALWEVEEVLGKKIKVF.

There are many counts of this clone. This chain links TRGV9 with TRGJP. Because TCRdb records no J gene, it was assigned here through a match of the DNA to germline. Germline-derived CDR1 and CDR2 are GITISATS and ISYDGTV (reference sequence). The V and J ends lost 3 bases and 9 bases, in that order; junction bases with no gene match: 14. The CDR3 is made up of 18 amino acids. CDR3 sequence (DNA): TGTGCCTTGTGGGAGTCCACGGGTCTCTTGTTGGGCAAAAAAATCAAGGTATTT. Encoded protein: CALWESTGLLLGKKIKVF.